These T cell receptor beta chains were read from a single sample in a study of CD8 T cells in Susac syndrome. TCRdb re-analysed the immunoSEQ multiplex PCR reads in MiXCR, keeping a single row per CDR3 protein. The sample shows about 200,000 distinct CDR3 sequences, 85% to 95% of them seen only once. Material for sequencing was CD4+ T cells from PBMCs. The receptors here all came from a human donor in good health. Each CDR3 is given with its conserved first and last residue. Each record gives: J gene, V gene, D gene, CDR3 protein. D genes are given only for firm matches.

TRBJ2-1 TRBV6-2/TRBV6-3 - CASSLTELRQFF
TRBJ1-6 TRBV5-1 TRBD1 CASSLGQGPSSPLHF
TRBJ2-2 TRBV9 - CASSDSSRGELFF
TRBJ1-4 TRBV12-3/TRBV12-4 - CASSLVTPSTNEKLFF
TRBJ2-3 TRBV5-6 - CASRGSDTQYF
TRBJ2-1 TRBV24-1 - CATSTAEGGALFF
TRBJ2-5 TRBV24-1 - CATSPGKRETQYF
TRBJ2-1 TRBV5-4 TRBD2 CASSYPGLAGSSYNEQFF
TRBJ2-2 TRBV19 - CANLVGRRTGELFF
TRBJ2-1 TRBV29-1 - CSVEVSVKWNEQFF
TRBJ2-7 TRBV25-1 - CASSESYEQYF
TRBJ2-5 TRBV7-2 - CASSLGFGETQYF
TRBJ2-3 TRBV24-1 - CATATEGSTDTQYF
TRBJ1-1 TRBV29-1 - CSVGPANTEAFF
TRBJ1-1 TRBV12-3/TRBV12-4 - CASGRANTEAFF
TRBJ2-7 TRBV3-1 TRBD2 CASSQGRGGPYF
TRBJ2-1 TRBV3-1 TRBD1 CASSQDSGTGSNEQFF
TRBJ2-3 TRBV3-1 TRBD1 CASSQSVPTGVNGDTQYF
TRBJ2-3 TRBV28 TRBD2 CASLPPAGGRADTQYF
TRBJ2-3 TRBV20-1 TRBD2 CSAATVAGDADTQYF
TRBJ1-1 TRBV18 TRBD1 CASSPPSGGNTEAFF
TRBJ2-2 TRBV5-1 TRBD2 CAGKTSTNTGELFF
TRBJ2-1 TRBV9 TRBD1 CASSADRRRGEQFF
TRBJ1-5 TRBV10-3 - CASAQEGGNQPQHF
TRBJ2-1 TRBV7-9 - CASSLARASENNEQFF
TRBJ2-7 TRBV18 TRBD1 CASSPPRYSTGNTPYEQYF
TRBJ1-2 TRBV20-1 TRBD1 CSAKADRGYHGYTF
TRBJ2-1 TRBV20-1 - CSARDGKGRYNEQFF
TRBJ2-6 TRBV5-1 TRBD2 CASAGLEVNVLTF
TRBJ1-2 TRBV7-3 - CASSLFPDYGYTF
TRBJ1-1 TRBV5-4 - CASSLDATNTEAFF
TRBJ2-5 TRBV29-1 - CSAVRQGETQYF
TRBJ2-1 TRBV20-1 - CSARIGEEQFF
TRBJ1-1 TRBV20-1 - CSASVADLEAFF
TRBJ2-5 TRBV15 - CATSRDVVETQYF
TRBJ1-2 TRBV20-1 - CSARTGANGYTF
TRBJ2-5 TRBV9 - CASSASPQETQYF
TRBJ2-1 TRBV15 - CATSRDPSSYNEQFF
TRBJ2-5 TRBV29-1 - CSGRLVPETQYF
TRBJ2-3 TRBV20-1 TRBD1 CSARVVPPRRGRTDTQYF
TRBJ2-1 TRBV7-3 - CASNQGSSYNEQFF
TRBJ1-5 TRBV4-1 - CASSFGTSNQPQHF
TRBJ1-1 TRBV25-1 TRBD1 CASSEGQGGGKSEAFF
TRBJ2-3 TRBV20-1 - CSANSKRPRGTDTQYF
TRBJ1-2 TRBV2 TRBD1 CASKRQGAGGYTF
TRBJ2-1 TRBV4-3 TRBD2 CASSRGLADFNEQFF
TRBJ2-1 TRBV11-2 TRBD2 CASSLVWGLAGGYNEQFF
TRBJ1-3 TRBV7-2 - CASSVRPSSGNTIYF
TRBJ1-2 TRBV29-1 - CSVEDSFYTF
TRBJ2-3 TRBV7-2 - CASSLSWRGGTDTQYF
TRBJ2-1 TRBV24-1 TRBD2 CATRLAGTSGGTSNEQFF
TRBJ2-2 TRBV7-9 - CASSIRPLGTGELFF
TRBJ2-1 TRBV3-1 - CASSQHRGNEQFF
TRBJ1-4 TRBV13 - CASSPSTGRIDEKLFF
TRBJ2-5 TRBV12-3/TRBV12-4 - CASSLSGLETQYF